The entry that follows covers one TCR beta chain sequence. Its specific antigen is unknown. Nothing much larger sits one base from this clone, and base qualities are not available. The donors were roughly 39 Caucasian individuals from Russia, aged roughly 6 to 100 years, who were systemically healthy. Each donor gave about 9.7 milliliters of peripheral blood, drawn into EDTA-treated Vacutainer tubes. Ficoll-Paque density-gradient centrifugation was used to isolate PBMCs, with at least 7 million per sample. Trizol reagent was used to extract total RNA from the PBMCs, yielding at least 5 micrograms per sample. Naive CD45RAhigh/CD27high T cell percentages were measured by flow cytometry on a PBMC aliquot from every donor. This sample was taken from a study of blood T cells in healthy people across ages (dated by TCRdb to the mid-2010s). Regarding the study in general: In model experiments, template switching captured roughly one uniquely barcoded TCR beta cDNA molecule for every two T cells. For two donors (one aged 18 to 30 and one aged 80 or older), the study analyzed two additional independent replicas of 1 million unique cDNA reads from the same blood draw. To avoid experimental bias, donors of different ages were randomly spread across the sequencing lanes. The donors were divided into four age groups: young (average around 16 years), middle-aged (about 40), aged (approximately 62) and long-lived (around 80). To track age-related changes in TCR beta repertoire diversity, the study relied on deep sequencing normalized with unique cDNA molecular identifiers. Points the paper makes about the study in general: The percentage of naive T cells measured by flow cytometry correlated strongly with observed TCR beta diversity. Compared with the aged group, the long-lived group had more naive CD4+ T cells, fewer expanded clones and increased TCR diversity, suggesting age selection. Estimates of total diversity from one million sequenced T cells were regarded as lower bounds and underestimates. Donor CMV infection status was unknown, potentially confounding age-related changes in expanded clonotypes. Since profiling was done on bulk unsorted PBMCs, naive and antigen-experienced compartments could not be conclusively compared. Observed TCR beta diversity per million T cells fell roughly linearly with age, and a significant reduction was already apparent by age roughly 40.

Libraries came from 5' RACE. Sequenced using an Illumina HiSeq 2500. A second PCR of about 6 to 11 cycles was performed with a sample-barcoded 5' primer and a J-beta primer mix. Each TCR beta cDNA molecule received a unique molecular identifier from a template-switch 5' adaptor carrying 12 random nucleotides. At least 2.5 million CDR3-containing paired-end reads were obtained from each sample. All of the RNA was converted into first-strand cDNA using the Mint cDNA synthesis kit, with a TRBC-specific oligonucleotide serving as the primer. Following uracil-DNA glycosylase treatment, all cDNA underwent a first 18-cycle PCR with the universal primers M1SS and BC2_uni_R. Processing in the source paper ran as follows. Each sample was normalized by randomly selecting 1 million high-quality reads, each carrying a distinct molecular identifier. Instead of being binned into consensus sequences, reads that shared molecular identifiers were thrown out. MiTCR, run with a Q25 quality threshold and the strictest error-elimination algorithm, handled CDR3 identification, clonotype clustering and error correction. A nonparametric unseen species model using Euler transformation provided a lower-bound estimate of total TCR beta diversity. TCRdb reprocessing: public reads trimmed at Q25 with fastp, clones called with MiXCR, in-frame beta chains kept. When rows share a CDR3 protein, they turn into one entry using the most common DNA and genes. Clone size and V and J calls follow TCRdb, not the original study. This sample lists roughly 1.5 million distinct CDR3 sequences; approximately 43% were detected once. The top ten hold roughly 3.7% of the sample.

Its CDR3 holds 15 amino acids, cysteine through phenylalanine. Of all the DNA, just the CDR3 is kept, 45 bases in frame from base 1. V loses 6 bases, J loses 3 bases, and the germline ends lie 12 bases apart. CDR1 and CDR2, looked up from the germline V gene, are SGHTA and FQGNSA. Material: blood. The TCR sequence derives from a woman aged 18-29 years in good health. Here the chain combines TRBV7-2 and TRBJ1-6, with no D gene named confidently. The CDR3 region has the sequence CASSSSGSYNSPLHF. The DNA reads TGTGCCAGCAGTTCCTCAGGCAGCTATAATTCACCCCTCCACTTT.